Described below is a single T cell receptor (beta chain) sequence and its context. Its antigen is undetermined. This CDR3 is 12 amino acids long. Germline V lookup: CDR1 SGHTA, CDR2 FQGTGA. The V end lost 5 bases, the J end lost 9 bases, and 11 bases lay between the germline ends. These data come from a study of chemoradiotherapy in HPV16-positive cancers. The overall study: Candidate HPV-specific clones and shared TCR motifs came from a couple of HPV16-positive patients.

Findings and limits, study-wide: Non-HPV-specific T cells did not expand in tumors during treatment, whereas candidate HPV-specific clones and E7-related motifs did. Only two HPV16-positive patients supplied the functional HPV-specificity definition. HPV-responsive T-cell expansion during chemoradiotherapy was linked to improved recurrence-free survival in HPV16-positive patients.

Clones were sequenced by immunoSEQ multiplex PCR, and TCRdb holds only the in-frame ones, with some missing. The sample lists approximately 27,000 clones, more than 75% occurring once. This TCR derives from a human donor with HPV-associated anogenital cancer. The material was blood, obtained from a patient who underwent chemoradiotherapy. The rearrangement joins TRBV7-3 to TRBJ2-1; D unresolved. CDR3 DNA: TGTGCCAGCAGCGCCGAATTTGGTGAGCAGTTCTTC. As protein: CASSAEFGEQFF.